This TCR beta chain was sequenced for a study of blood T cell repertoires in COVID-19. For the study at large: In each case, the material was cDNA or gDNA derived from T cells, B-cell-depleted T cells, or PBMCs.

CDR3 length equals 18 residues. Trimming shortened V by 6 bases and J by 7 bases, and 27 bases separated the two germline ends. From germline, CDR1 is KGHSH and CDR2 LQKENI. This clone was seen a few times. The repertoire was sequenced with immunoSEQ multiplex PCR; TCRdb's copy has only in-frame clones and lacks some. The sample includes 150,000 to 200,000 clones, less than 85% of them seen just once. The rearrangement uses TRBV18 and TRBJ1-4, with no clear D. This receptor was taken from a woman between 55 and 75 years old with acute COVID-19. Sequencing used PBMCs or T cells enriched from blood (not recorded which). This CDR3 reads CASSPLETPGALAEKLFF. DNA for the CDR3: TGTGCCAGCTCCCCGCTAGAAACCCCCGGCGCATTAGCTGAAAAACTGTTTTTT.